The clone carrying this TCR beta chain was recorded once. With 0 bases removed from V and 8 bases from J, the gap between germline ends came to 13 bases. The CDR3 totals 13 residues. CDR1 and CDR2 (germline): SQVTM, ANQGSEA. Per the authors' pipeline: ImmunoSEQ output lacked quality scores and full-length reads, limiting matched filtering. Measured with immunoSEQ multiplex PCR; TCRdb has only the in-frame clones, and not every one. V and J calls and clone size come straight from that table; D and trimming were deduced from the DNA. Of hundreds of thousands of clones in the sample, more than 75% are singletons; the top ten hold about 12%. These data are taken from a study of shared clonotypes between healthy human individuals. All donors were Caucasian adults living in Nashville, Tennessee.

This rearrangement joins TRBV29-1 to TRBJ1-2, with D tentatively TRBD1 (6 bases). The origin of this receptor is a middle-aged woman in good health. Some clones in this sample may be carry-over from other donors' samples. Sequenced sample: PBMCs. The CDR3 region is CSVEDITGLGYTF. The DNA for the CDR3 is TGCAGCGTTGAAGACATTACAGGGTTAGGCTACACCTTC.